The sequence of this TCR beta chain was determined in a study of cytomegalovirus exposure and HLA in healthy donors. Whole-study results and caveats: Sequencing artifact likely explains a cluster of highly shared sequence variants.

This clone is a singleton in its sample. Its antigen is not known. Primers: 60 Vbeta forward and 13 Jbeta reverse. Profiling relied on immunoSEQ multiplex PCR, and the TCRdb table lists in-frame clones only, not all of them. Counted here are 150,000 to 190,000 clones, 85% occurring once; the ten biggest clones make up more than 2%. The CDR3 consists of 13 residues. Trimming removed 1 base from V and 1 base from J, with 7 bases in between. Germline-derived CDR1 and CDR2 are GTSNPN and SVGIG (reference sequence). Source material: PBMCs. The sequence came from a woman younger than 30 in good health and CMV-seronegative. This rearrangement joins TRBV30 to TRBJ1-1, with D unresolved. CDR3 protein: CAWSGRGNTEAFF. The CDR3 bases are TGTGCCTGGAGTGGCCGCGGGAACACTGAAGCTTTCTTT. Based on the CDR3 plus reference TRBV30 and TRBJ1-1, the full variable domain is SQTIHQWPATLVQPVGSPLSLECTVEGTSNPNLYWYRQAAGRGLQLLFYSVGIGQISSEVPQNLSASRPQDRQFILSSKKLLLSDSGFYLCAWSGRGNTEAFFGQGTRLTVV.